Each of the 27 T cell receptor beta chains below was sequenced from the same sample in a study of identical twins. Each CDR3 protein is one row after TCRdb ran MiXCR on the 5' RACE reads. This repertoire shows about 530,000 distinct CDR3 sequences, 12% to 15% found once; its top ten account for 0.44%. This same sample was also taken into another study, of yellow fever vaccine responses in identical twins.

Input material: CD4+ T cells sorted from blood. These TCRs come from a woman aged 18-35 years in good health.

The chain is built from TRBV20-1 and TRBJ2-3; possibly TRBD2 for D (6 bases). Germline V gives CDR1 DFQATT, CDR2 SNEGSKA (reference sequence). The CDR3 extends over 14 amino acids. The ends were cut back, 0 bases at V and 6 bases at J, with 13 bases in the middle. CDR3 nucleotide sequence: TGCAGTGCTAGAGACCCAGGAGGGGTGGATACGCAGTATTTT. Its protein product is CSARDPGGVDTQYF.

This clonotype showed up just a few times. The rearrangement joins TRBV11-1 to TRBJ2-2, with TRBD1 matching over 9 bases. V shed 1 base, J shed 5 bases, and the junction held 8 bases outside the gene matches. This CDR3 comprises 17 residues. In germline, CDR1 is SGHAT, CDR2 FQDESV (reference sequence). In DNA form, the CDR3 reads TGTGCCAGCAGCTTAGGTTCATGGACAGGGGTAACCGGGGAGCTGTTTTTT. Translation: CASSLGSWTGVTGELFF.

This clonotype showed up just a few times. The chain couples TRBV7-9 to TRBJ1-2, with 7 bases matching TRBD1. The V segment lost 10 bases and the J segment 6 bases; nucleotides outside the gene matches: 8. Looked up from germline, CDR1 is SEHNR and CDR2 is FQNEAQ (reference sequence). The CDR3 loop spans 12 amino acids. The CDR3 is CATPRGPHGYTF. The DNA of the CDR3 is TGTGCCACCCCGAGGGGGCCGCATGGCTACACCTTC.

This clonotype was counted only a few times. The gene calls are TRBV29-1 and TRBJ2-3; 9 bases agree with TRBD2. This CDR3 spans 12 amino acids. The germline gives CDR1 SQVTM, CDR2 ANQGSEA. The V segment lost 7 bases and the J segment 6 bases; nucleotides outside the gene matches: 5. The CDR3 loop reads CSAGLASDTQYF. CDR3 sequence (DNA): TGCAGCGCCGGACTAGCGTCCGATACGCAGTATTTT.

The gene calls are TRBV6-5 and TRBJ1-1; no clear D gene. The CDR3 runs to 12 residues. Germline lookup yields CDR1 MNHEY and CDR2 SVGAGI. V was trimmed by 5 bases and J by 5 bases, leaving 9 bases between them. CDR3 nucleotide sequence: TGTGCCAGCAGTACTTATGGGACTGAAGCTTTCTTT. Translated, it gives CASSTYGTEAFF.

In this sample, this clonotype turned up a few times. This chain uses TRBV25-1 with TRBJ1-2; TRBD1 might be the D (5 bases). CDR1 MGHDK and CDR2 SYGVNS come from the germline V gene. V was trimmed by 1 base and J by 1 base, leaving 7 bases between them. The CDR3 is made up of 14 amino acids. The CDR3 DNA reads TGTGCCAGCAGTGAATGGGGGGATAACTATGGCTACACCTTC. It codes for CASSEWGDNYGYTF.

V is TRBV29-1 and J is TRBJ2-3; TRBD2 matches 14 bases. Per the germline V gene, CDR1 is SQVTM and CDR2 is ANQGSEA. The CDR3 is 15 amino acids. V shed 5 bases, J shed 6 bases, and the junction held 7 bases outside the gene matches. The CDR3 nucleotides are TGCAGCGTTACCGGGACTAGCGGGAGAGAGGATACGCAGTATTTT. Protein sequence: CSVTGTSGREDTQYF.

The V gene is TRBV5-1, the J gene TRBJ1-1; perhaps TRBD1 as D (6 bases). Germline V gene data show CDR1 as SGHRS and CDR2 as YFSETQ. V lost 1 base and J lost 0, with 13 bases in between. The CDR3 runs 16 residues. The CDR3 nucleotides are TGCGCCAGCAGCTTGCCCCCGGACAGATTGAACACTGAAGCTTTCTTT. As protein: CASSLPPDRLNTEAFF.

The rearrangement links TRBV3-1 to TRBJ2-1; 10 bases align to TRBD1. Germline lookup yields CDR1 LGHDT and CDR2 YNNKEL (reference sequence). V dropped 3 bases and J dropped 6; count of bases not matched to a gene: 5. This CDR3 has 15 residues. The CDR3 is CASSQGQGIFNEQFF. For the CDR3, the DNA is TGTGCCAGCAGCCAGGGACAGGGGATATTCAATGAGCAGTTCTTC.

In its sample, this clonotype was seen a few times. The rearrangement uses TRBV4-1 and TRBJ2-1, with D perhaps TRBD1 or TRBD2 (5 bases each). The CDR3 is made up of 13 amino acids. V was clipped by 10 bases and J by 0 bases, with 10 bases between them. Germline values: CDR1 MGHRA, CDR2 YSYEKL. DNA for the CDR3: TGCGCCACGGGACCCAGCTCCTACAATGAGCAGTTCTTC. Translation gives CATGPSSYNEQFF.

The chain couples TRBV6-5 to TRBJ2-5; 10 bases match TRBD1. V lost 2 bases, J lost 5 bases, and 8 bases stayed unmatched. This CDR3 has 16 residues. Germline lookup yields CDR1 MNHEY and CDR2 SVGAGI. The CDR3 sequence is CASSYQGTGVYETQYF. In nucleotides, the CDR3 is TGTGCCAGCAGTTACCAAGGGACAGGGGTTTATGAGACCCAGTACTTC.

This clonotype has only one observation. The chain recombines TRBV6-2 or TRBV6-3 with TRBJ2-7; D may correspond to TRBD1 or TRBD2 (5 bases each). Trimming left V 6 bases short and J 6 bases short, with 18 bases between. Germline-derived CDR1 and CDR2 are MNHEY and SVGEGT. The CDR3 is made up of 14 amino acids. The CDR3 nucleotides read TGTGCCAGCAGGGCGGATCCGGGGCGGCGCGAGCAGTACTTC. This gives the protein CASRADPGRREQYF.

This clonotype was seen more than once but under ten times. This chain connects TRBV12-3 or TRBV12-4 to TRBJ1-2, with D possibly matching TRBD1 (6 bases). Between the trimmed V and J ends, which lost 7 bases and 0 bases, there was a span of 15 bases. There are 15 residues in the CDR3. CDR3: CASKEGGKANYGYTF. Written as DNA, the CDR3 is TGTGCCAGCAAAGAGGGGGGGAAAGCTAACTATGGCTACACCTTC.

This clonotype was observed at least ten times. The V and J genes are TRBV10-3 and TRBJ1-4; D is unresolved. Per germline, CDR1 ENHRY and CDR2 SYGVKD. Trimming stripped 2 bases from V and 5 bases from J, with 12 bases between. The CDR3 loop spans 15 amino acids. CDR3 loop: CAISEEGGSNEKLFF. CDR3 sequence (DNA): TGTGCCATCAGTGAGGAGGGAGGATCGAATGAAAAACTGTTTTTT.

The gene calls are TRBV7-2 and TRBJ2-1; TRBD2 matches 7 bases. CDR1 SGHTA and CDR2 FQGNSA come from the germline V gene. V dropped 7 bases and J dropped 2; count of bases not matched to a gene: 8. This CDR3 is built from 15 residues. The DNA of the CDR3 is TGTGCCAGCAACTTCCTAGCGGCGACCTACAATGAGCAGTTCTTC. It is translated as CASNFLAATYNEQFF.

The table lists this clonotype with a few counts. The V gene is TRBV5-1, the J gene TRBJ2-6, with D tentatively TRBD1 or TRBD2 (5 bases each). Deletions cut 4 bases from V and 0 bases from J, with 14 bases between. Per the germline V gene, CDR1 is SGHRS and CDR2 is YFSETQ. The CDR3 loop spans 17 amino acids. CDR3 in amino acids: CASSPASGPSGANVLTF. The CDR3 DNA sequence: TGCGCCAGCAGCCCCGCGTCGGGGCCCTCTGGGGCCAACGTCCTGACTTTC. The entire variable domain, with the rest obtained from reference TRBV5-1 and TRBJ2-6, is as follows: KAGVTQTPRYLIKTRGQQVTLSCSPISGHRSVSWYQQTPGQGLQFLFEYFSETQRNKGNFPGRFSGRQFSNSRSEMNVSTLELGDSALYLCASSPASGPSGANVLTFGAGSRLTVL.

This clonotype was seen a few times. J is TRBJ2-2 and V is TRBV5-1; possibly TRBD1 for D (6 bases). The CDR3 has 16 residues. Germline lookup yields CDR1 SGHRS and CDR2 YFSETQ. V was cut by 3 bases and J by 4 bases, with 16 bases left in between. The CDR3 region is CASSSSGQGSTGELFF. As DNA, the CDR3 is TGCGCCAGCAGCTCTTCGGGACAAGGAAGCACCGGGGAGCTGTTTTTT. Using reference TRBV5-1 and TRBJ2-2 for the parts outside the CDR3, the full variable domain is KAGVTQTPRYLIKTRGQQVTLSCSPISGHRSVSWYQQTPGQGLQFLFEYFSETQRNKGNFPGRFSGRQFSNSRSEMNVSTLELGDSALYLCASSSSGQGSTGELFFGEGSRLTVL.

The chain uses TRBV5-1 and TRBJ2-2; weak D call: TRBD1 (5 bases). The germline gives CDR1 SGHRS, CDR2 YFSETQ. CDR3 size: 15 residues. The V gene lost 3 bases and the J gene lost 4 bases, with 13 bases spanning the gap. CDR3 residues: CASSWATGATGELFF. CDR3 DNA sequence: TGCGCCAGCAGCTGGGCTACAGGAGCCACCGGGGAGCTGTTTTTT. Looking up the rest from reference TRBV5-1 and TRBJ2-2 gives the full variable domain: KAGVTQTPRYLIKTRGQQVTLSCSPISGHRSVSWYQQTPGQGLQFLFEYFSETQRNKGNFPGRFSGRQFSNSRSEMNVSTLELGDSALYLCASSWATGATGELFFGEGSRLTVL.

This clonotype was counted a few times. V is TRBV4-2 and J is TRBJ2-5; 9 nucleotides agree with TRBD2. The trim removed 1 base at V and 2 bases at J, leaving 5 bases unmatched. Germline CDR1 reads LGHNA; CDR2 reads YNFKEQ. This CDR3 spans 16 amino acids. The CDR3 DNA sequence: TGTGCCAGCAGCCAAGTGAGCGGGGGGCCACAAGAGACCCAGTACTTC. Protein product: CASSQVSGGPQETQYF.

The V gene is TRBV12-3 or TRBV12-4, the J gene TRBJ1-6, with D unclear. The CDR3 is 16 residues long. Trimming took off 5 bases at V and 13 bases at J, with 24 bases between the two ends. The DNA of the CDR3 is TGTGCCAGCAGTGGGCAAGGTCCCCGGGTCTCTGGCCCCCTCCACTTT. It yields the protein CASSGQGPRVSGPLHF.

In this sample, this clonotype turned up a few times. The chain recombines TRBV5-6 with TRBJ1-6; D not certain. CDR1 is SGHDT, CDR2 YYEEEE, per germline. This CDR3 is built from 14 residues. With 4 bases removed from V and 6 bases from J, the gap between germline ends came to 11 bases. The CDR3 coding sequence is TGTGCCAGCAGCCTCGTGGGGTTTAATTCACCCCTCCACTTT. Its translation is CASSLVGFNSPLHF.

V and J are TRBV10-3 and TRBJ1-5; no reliable D call. V shed 7 bases and J shed 0 bases, with 7 bases lying between them. Germline V gene data show CDR1 as ENHRY and CDR2 as SYGVKD. The CDR3 totals 13 residues. The CDR3 loop reads CAINSYSNQPQHF. The DNA for the CDR3 is TGTGCCATCAACAGTTATAGCAATCAGCCCCAGCATTTT.

This clonotype was found a few times. This chain uses TRBV18 with TRBJ2-7; D is unresolved. CDR1 and CDR2 (germline): KGHSH, LQKENI. V lost 2 bases to trimming and J lost 0 bases, with 5 bases between them. The CDR3 loop spans 13 amino acids. In DNA, the CDR3 is TGTGCCAGCTCACCAACCAGCTCCTACGAGCAGTACGTC. It specifies CASSPTSSYEQYV.

The V call is TRBV10-2, the J call TRBJ2-1, with TRBD2 matching over 7 bases. Germline CDR1 is WSHSY and CDR2 is SAAADI. Trimming cost V 2 bases and J 15 bases; bases outside gene matches: 16. The CDR3 has 15 amino acids. For the CDR3, the DNA is TGCGCCAGCAGTGAGACCCCTGTTGTCGCGGGAGTGCGGTTCTTC. The encoded protein is CASSETPVVAGVRFF.

The chain carries TRBV20-1 and TRBJ2-1; the match to TRBD2 covers 9 bases. Per germline, CDR1 DFQATT and CDR2 SNEGSKA (reference sequence). The CDR3 is 15 residues long. The V gene end was trimmed by 3 bases and the J gene end by 3 bases; junction bases not matched to a gene: 6. The CDR3 spells CSARRPTSGYNEQFF. In DNA form, the CDR3 reads TGCAGTGCTAGGCGACCGACTAGCGGCTACAATGAGCAGTTCTTC.

The chain couples TRBV5-1 to TRBJ1-1, with TRBD1 matching 7 bases. The germline CDR1 and CDR2 sequences are SGHRS and YFSETQ. The CDR3 consists of 14 residues. Trimming removed 2 bases from V and 4 bases from J; junction bases left unmatched: 5. CDR3 DNA sequence: TGCGCCAGCAGCTTAGGACAGGACCCCACTGAAGCTTTCTTT. This gives the protein CASSLGQDPTEAFF.

The chain carries TRBV19 and TRBJ2-7; D call uncertain. Germline CDR1 is LNHDA and CDR2 is SQIVND (reference sequence). This CDR3 contains 11 residues. The V end was cut by 3 bases, the J end by 5 bases, with 5 bases between. CDR3 in DNA: TGTGCCAGTAGTATTGCGGACGAGCAGTACTTC. Its translation: CASSIADEQYF.